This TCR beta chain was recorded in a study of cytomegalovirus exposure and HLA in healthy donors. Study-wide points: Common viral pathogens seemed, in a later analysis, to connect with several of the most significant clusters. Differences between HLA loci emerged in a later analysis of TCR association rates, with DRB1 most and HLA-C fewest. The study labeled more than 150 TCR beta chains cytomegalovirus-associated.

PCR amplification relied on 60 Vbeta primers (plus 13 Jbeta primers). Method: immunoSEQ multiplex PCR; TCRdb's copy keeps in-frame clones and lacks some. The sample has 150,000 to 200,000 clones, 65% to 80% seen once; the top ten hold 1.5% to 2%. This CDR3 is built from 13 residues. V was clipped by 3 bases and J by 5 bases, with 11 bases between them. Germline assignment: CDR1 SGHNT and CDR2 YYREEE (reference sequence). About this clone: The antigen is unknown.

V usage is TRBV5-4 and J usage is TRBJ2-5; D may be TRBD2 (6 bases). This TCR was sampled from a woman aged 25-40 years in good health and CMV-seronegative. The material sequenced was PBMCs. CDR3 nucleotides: TGTGCCAGCAGCTCGGGACTTGAGGAGACCCAGTACTTC. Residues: CASSSGLEETQYF.